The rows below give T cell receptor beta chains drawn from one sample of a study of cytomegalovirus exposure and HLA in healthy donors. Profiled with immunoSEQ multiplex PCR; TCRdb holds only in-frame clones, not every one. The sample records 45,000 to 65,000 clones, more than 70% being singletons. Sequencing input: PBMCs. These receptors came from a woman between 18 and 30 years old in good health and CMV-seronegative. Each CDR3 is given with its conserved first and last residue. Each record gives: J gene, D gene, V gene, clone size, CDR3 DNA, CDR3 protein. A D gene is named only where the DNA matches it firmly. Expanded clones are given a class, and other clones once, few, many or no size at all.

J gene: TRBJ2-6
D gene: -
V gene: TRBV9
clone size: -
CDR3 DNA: TGTGCCAGCAGCGGGGCTCTCTCTGGGGCCAACGTCCTGACTTTC
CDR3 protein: CASSGALSGANVLTF

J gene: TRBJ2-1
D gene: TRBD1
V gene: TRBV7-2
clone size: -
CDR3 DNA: TGTGCCAGCAGCCAAACAGGGGGGGAGCAGTTCTTC
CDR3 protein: CASSQTGGEQFF

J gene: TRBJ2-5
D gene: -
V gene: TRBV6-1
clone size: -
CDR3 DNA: TGTGCCAGCAGTGTGACCAGGGGAGAGACCCAGTACTTC
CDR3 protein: CASSVTRGETQYF

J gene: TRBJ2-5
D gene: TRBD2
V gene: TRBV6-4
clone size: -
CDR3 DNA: TGTGCCAGCAGTTCAGTAGCGGGCGGCCAAGAGACCCAGTACTTC
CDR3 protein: CASSSVAGGQETQYF

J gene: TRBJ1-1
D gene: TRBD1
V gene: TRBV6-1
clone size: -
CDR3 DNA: TGTGCCAGCAGTGGGGACAGTTCTGAAGCTTTCTTT
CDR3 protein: CASSGDSSEAFF

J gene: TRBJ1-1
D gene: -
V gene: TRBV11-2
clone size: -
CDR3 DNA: TGTGCCAGCAGTTGGGGGGGGCTCACTGAAGCTTTCTTT
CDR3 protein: CASSWGGLTEAFF

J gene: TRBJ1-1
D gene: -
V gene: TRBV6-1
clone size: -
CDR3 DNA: TGTGCCAGCAGTGCTCCAGGGTTCACTGAAGCTTTCTTT
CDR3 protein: CASSAPGFTEAFF

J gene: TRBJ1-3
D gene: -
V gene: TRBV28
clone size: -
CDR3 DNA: TGTGCCAGCAGTTTGCACAGCTCTGGAAACACCATATATTTT
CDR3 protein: CASSLHSSGNTIYF

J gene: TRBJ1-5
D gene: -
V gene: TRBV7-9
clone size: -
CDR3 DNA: TGTGCCAGCAGCTTAGACAGGAAAGGCAATCAGCCCCAGCATTTT
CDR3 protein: CASSLDRKGNQPQHF

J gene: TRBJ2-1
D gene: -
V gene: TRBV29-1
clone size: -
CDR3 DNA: TGCAGCGGCGCGGGGCGGGGTTACAATGAGCAGTTCTTC
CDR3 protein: CSGAGRGYNEQFF

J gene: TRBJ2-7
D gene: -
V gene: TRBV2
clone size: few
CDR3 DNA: TGTGCCAGCAGGGGAAGAGGGGGAGTCCTTACCTACGAGCAGTACTTC
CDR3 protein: CASRGRGGVLTYEQYF

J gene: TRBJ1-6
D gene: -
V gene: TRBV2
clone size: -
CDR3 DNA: TGTGCCAGCAGTGAAGTGGAGGGACCCGTCCCCCTCCACTTT
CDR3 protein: CASSEVEGPVPLHF

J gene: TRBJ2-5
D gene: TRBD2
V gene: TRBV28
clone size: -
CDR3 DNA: TGTGCCAGCAGGACGACTAGCGGGAGAACGGAGACCCAGTACTTC
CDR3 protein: CASRTTSGRTETQYF

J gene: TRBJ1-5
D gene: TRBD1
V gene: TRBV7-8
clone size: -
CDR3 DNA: TGTGCCAGTCATCAGGGGGCGGACAGCAATCAGCCCCAGCATTTT
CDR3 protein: CASHQGADSNQPQHF

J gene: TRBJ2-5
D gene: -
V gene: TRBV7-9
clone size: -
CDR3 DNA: TGTGCCAGCAGCCGAGCCCGGGATCAAGAGACCCAGTACTTC
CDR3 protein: CASSRARDQETQYF

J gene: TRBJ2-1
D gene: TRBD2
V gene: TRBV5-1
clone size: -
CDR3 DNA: TGCGCCAGCAGCCCCCTCGGGGGGACTAGCGGTTACAATGAGCAGTTCTTC
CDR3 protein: CASSPLGGTSGYNEQFF

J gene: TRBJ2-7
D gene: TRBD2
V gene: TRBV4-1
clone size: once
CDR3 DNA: TGCGCCAGCGTTTCCATACGGACTAGCGGAAACTTCTACGAGCAGTACTTC
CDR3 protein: CASVSIRTSGNFYEQYF

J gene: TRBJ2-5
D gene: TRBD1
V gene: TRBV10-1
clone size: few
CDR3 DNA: TGCGCCAGCAGTACTGGACAGGTCGGGGAGACCCAGTACTTC
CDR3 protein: CASSTGQVGETQYF

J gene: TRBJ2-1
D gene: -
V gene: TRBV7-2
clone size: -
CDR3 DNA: TGTGCCAGCAGCCCTGGTGGGGGCGGTTACAATGAGCAGTTCTTC
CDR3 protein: CASSPGGGGYNEQFF

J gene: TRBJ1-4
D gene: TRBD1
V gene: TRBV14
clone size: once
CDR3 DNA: TGTGCCAGCAGCCAACGGACAGGGTACGAAAAACTGTTTTTT
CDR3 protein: CASSQRTGYEKLFF

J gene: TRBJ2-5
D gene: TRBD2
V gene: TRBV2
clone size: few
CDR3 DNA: TGTGCCAGCACGCTGACTAGCGGGTGGGGGGAGACCCAGTACTTC
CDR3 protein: CASTLTSGWGETQYF

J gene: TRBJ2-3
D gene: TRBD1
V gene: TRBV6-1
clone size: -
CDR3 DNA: TGTGCCAGCAGGCCGGGACAGGCTAGAGATACGCAGTATTTT
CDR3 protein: CASRPGQARDTQYF

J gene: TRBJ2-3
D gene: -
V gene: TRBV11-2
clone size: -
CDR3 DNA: TGTGCCAGCAGCTTAGTCGGGTACTTGGGAGATACGCAGTATTTT
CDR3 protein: CASSLVGYLGDTQYF

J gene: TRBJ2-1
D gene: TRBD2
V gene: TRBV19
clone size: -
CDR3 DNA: TGTGCCAGTAGTATCGGACTAGCGGACTACAATGAGCAGTTCTTC
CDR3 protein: CASSIGLADYNEQFF

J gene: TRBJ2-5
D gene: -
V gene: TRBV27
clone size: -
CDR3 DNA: TGTGCCAGCTCGGGGTATTGGTATGAGACCCAGTACTTC
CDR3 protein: CASSGYWYETQYF

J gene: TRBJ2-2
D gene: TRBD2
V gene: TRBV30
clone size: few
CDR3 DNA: TGTGCCTGGATTAGCGGGGGGTCCGGGGAGCTGTTTTTT
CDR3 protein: CAWISGGSGELFF

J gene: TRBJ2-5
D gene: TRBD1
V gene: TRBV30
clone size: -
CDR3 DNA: TGTGCCTGGGGAAGGGGGCAAGGAGAGACCCAGTACTTC
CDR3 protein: CAWGRGQGETQYF

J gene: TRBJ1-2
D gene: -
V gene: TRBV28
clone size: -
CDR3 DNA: TGTGCCAGCAGTTTACTATCACCAGGGCAGAAGGGGGGCTACACCTTC
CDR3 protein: CASSLLSPGQKGGYTF

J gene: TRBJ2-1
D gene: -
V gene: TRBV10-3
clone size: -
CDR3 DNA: TGTGCCATCAGTGAGTCGTCGAATGAGCAGTTCTTC
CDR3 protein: CAISESSNEQFF

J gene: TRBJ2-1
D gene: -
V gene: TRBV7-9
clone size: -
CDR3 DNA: TGTGCCAGCAGTCCTAACGGTTCCCCTTCCTACAATGAGCAGTTCTTC
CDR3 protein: CASSPNGSPSYNEQFF

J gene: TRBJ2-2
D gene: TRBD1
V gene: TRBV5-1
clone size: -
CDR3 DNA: TGCGCCAGCAGCTTGGGCGGCCGACAAGGGACAGACTACACCGGGGAGCTGTTTTTT
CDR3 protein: CASSLGGRQGTDYTGELFF

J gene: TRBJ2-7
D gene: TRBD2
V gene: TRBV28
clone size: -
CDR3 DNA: TGTGCCAGCAGTTTCTCCCCCCTCGACCCCAGCGGGATTACCTACGAGCAGTACTTC
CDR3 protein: CASSFSPLDPSGITYEQYF

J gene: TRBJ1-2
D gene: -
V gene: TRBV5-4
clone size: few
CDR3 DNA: TGTGCCAGCAGAGGGAGTCAGGCTAACTATGGCTACACCTTC
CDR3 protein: CASRGSQANYGYTF

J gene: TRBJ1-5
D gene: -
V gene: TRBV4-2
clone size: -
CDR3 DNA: TGTGCCAGCAGCCCACGGGTGAATCAGCCCCAGCATTTT
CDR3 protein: CASSPRVNQPQHF

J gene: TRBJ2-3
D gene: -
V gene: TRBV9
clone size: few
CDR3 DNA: TGTGCCAGCAGCGTAAAGGGGGCAGATACGCAGTATTTT
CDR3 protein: CASSVKGADTQYF

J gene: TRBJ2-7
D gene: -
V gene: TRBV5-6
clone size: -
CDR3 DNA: TGTGCCAGCAGCCAGGGGACACCTAGGGAGCAGTACTTC
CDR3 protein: CASSQGTPREQYF

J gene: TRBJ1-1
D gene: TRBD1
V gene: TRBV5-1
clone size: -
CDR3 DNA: TGCGCCAGCAGCGGGGACAGGGGCCACACTGAAGCTTTCTTT
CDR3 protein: CASSGDRGHTEAFF

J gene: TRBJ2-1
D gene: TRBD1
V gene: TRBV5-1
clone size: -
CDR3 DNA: TGCGCCAGCAGCTTGGGTGGGACAGACTACAATGAGCAGTTCTTC
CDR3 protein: CASSLGGTDYNEQFF

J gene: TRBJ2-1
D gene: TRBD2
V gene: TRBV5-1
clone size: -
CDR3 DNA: TGCGCCAGCACGCCGCGGGGGACTAGCGGGTACAATGAGCAGTTCTTC
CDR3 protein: CASTPRGTSGYNEQFF

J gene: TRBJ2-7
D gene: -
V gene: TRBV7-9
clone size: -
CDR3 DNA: TGTGCCAGCAGCCCGGAGTCCCTGTGGACTACTGGCTACGAGCAGTACTTC
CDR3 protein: CASSPESLWTTGYEQYF

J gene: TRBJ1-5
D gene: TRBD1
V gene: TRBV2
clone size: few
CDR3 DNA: TGTGCCAGCAGTGATTTACAGGGGATAGGTCAGCCCCAGCATTTT
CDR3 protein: CASSDLQGIGQPQHF

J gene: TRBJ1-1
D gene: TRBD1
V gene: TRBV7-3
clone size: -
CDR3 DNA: TGTGCCAGCAGCTTAGGACAGGGAGAGGGGAACACTGAAGCTTTCTTT
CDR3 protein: CASSLGQGEGNTEAFF

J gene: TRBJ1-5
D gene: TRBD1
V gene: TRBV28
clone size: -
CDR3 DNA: TGTGCCAGCAGTATTGTTGCAGGGGGCGATTTCGGACAGCCCCAGCATTTT
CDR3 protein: CASSIVAGGDFGQPQHF

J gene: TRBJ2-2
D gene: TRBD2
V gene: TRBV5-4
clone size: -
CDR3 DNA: TGTGCCAGCAGCTTGTTGGGACTAGCGGGAGGAGAGGCCACCGGGGAGCTGTTTTTT
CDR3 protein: CASSLLGLAGGEATGELFF

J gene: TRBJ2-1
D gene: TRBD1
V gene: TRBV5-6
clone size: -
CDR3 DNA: TGTGCCAGCAGCTCTGGGACAGGGTATGCCACTGAGCAGTTCTTC
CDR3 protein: CASSSGTGYATEQFF

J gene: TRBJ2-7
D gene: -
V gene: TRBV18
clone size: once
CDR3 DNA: TGTGCCAGCTCACCCTATGAGCTTCGGGCCTACGAGCAGTACTTC
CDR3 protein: CASSPYELRAYEQYF

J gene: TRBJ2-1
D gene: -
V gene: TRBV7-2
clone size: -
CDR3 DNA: TGTGCCAGCAGCTTCCCGGGGGTCCATGAGCAGTTCTTC
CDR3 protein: CASSFPGVHEQFF

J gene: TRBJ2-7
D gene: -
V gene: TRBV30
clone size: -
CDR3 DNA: TGTGCCTGGGAGGGACTCCCCTCCTACGAGCAGTACTTC
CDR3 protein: CAWEGLPSYEQYF

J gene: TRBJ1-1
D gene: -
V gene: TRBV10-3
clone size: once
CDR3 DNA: TGTGCCATCAGTGTCCGTACGGAGGACACTGAAGCTTTCTTT
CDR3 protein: CAISVRTEDTEAFF

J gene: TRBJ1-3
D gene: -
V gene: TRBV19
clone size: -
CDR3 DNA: TGTGCCAGTAGTCATGGACAATGGGTTGGAAACACCATATATTTT
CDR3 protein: CASSHGQWVGNTIYF